This T cell receptor beta chain was sequenced during a study of PD-1 blockade in classical Hodgkin lymphoma (dated by TCRdb to between 2020 and 2021). For context, the study as a whole: Nivolumab dosing was 3 mg/kg intravenously every 2 weeks, continuing until either disease progression or unacceptable toxicity. The study used CyTOF and TCR beta sequencing to define a peripheral blood immune signature of response to PD-1 blockade in classical Hodgkin lymphoma. Overall results and qualifications from the work: A significant rise by C4D1 was seen in CD4+ but not CD8+ TCR diversity (p=0.0027 vs p=0.16), with the rise being most apparent in complete responders (p=0.02). Lower diversity was observed in patients in whom nivolumab was started less than 1 year after ASCT, and these patients were excluded from later analyses so that confounding by immune reconstitution would be avoided. Baseline TCR diversity was reported to be lower in newly diagnosed patients than in healthy donors and to be lower still in relapsed/refractory patients. Trial patients with a complete response had baseline diversity similar to that of newly diagnosed patients, while partial responders and progressors had significantly lower diversity. The study was restricted to a single clinical trial cohort, and the causes of repertoire differences, possibly disease activity or prior therapy, were left undefined.

The time point label of this sample denotes: cycle 2 day 1 (C2D1) of nivolumab. Relapse after autologous stem cell transplantation had occurred in all trial patients, and cohorts A, B and C were distinguished by prior brentuximab vedotin exposure. The trial cohort included 55 to 65 patients with relapsed/refractory classical Hodgkin lymphoma, and each patient had a best overall response of complete response, partial response or progressive disease. In the multi-cohort phase II CheckMate 205 trial, trial patients received single-agent nivolumab. Best overall response was determined by an independent review committee according to the 2007 International Working Group response criteria. Trial PBMCs were collected just before the start of nivolumab (C1D1) and during therapy at cycle 2 day 1 and cycle 4 day 1. Peripheral blood was collected in 8 mL Vacutainer Cell Preparation Tubes, from which PBMCs were isolated by centrifugation and then cryopreserved.

About this clone itself: Its antigen specificity is not known. Nothing much larger sits one base from this clone, and base qualities are not available.

The germline V gene gives CDR1 as SGHRS and CDR2 as YFSETQ. The V end gives up 4 bases and the J end 6 bases, leaving 7 bases in the junction not matched to a gene. CDR3 length: 15 amino acids, cysteine to phenylalanine. Just CDR3 DNA is preserved here, 45 bases in frame from base 1. The Qiagen DNeasy kit was used to extract genomic DNA from unsorted PBMCs and from the negatively selected CD4+ and CD8+ fractions. Using primers that anneal to V and J segments, immunoSEQ multiplex PCR amplified the TCR beta CDR3 regions. A synthetic immune receptor repertoire was used to minimize amplification bias, and any remaining bias was removed computationally after sequencing. As for how the authors treated the data: Repertoire diversity was quantified as the Shannon entropy index using custom Python scripts. Unsorted, CD4+ and CD8+ repertoires were analyzed separately, except for combined analyses in which CD4+ and CD8+ sequences were merged in silico. Clonal expansion was defined as a frequency increase of at least 2-fold after treatment compared with C1D1, and clones undetected at baseline were assigned a pseudocount of 0.5. Singleton clones were defined as clones with 0 or 1 copy at C1D1, and non-singleton clones were defined as clones with 2 or more copies. Clones expanded in unsorted samples were labelled as CD4+, CD8+ or unknown by matching protein sequences in sorted samples from the same patient. Wilcoxon tests on paired samples were used to test diversity changes from C1D1 to C4D1. TCRdb retrieved this table from immuneACCESS and kept in-frame rearrangements only. Not all clones are present; in checked studies, unresolved V genes account for under half, and no reason is known for the remainder. The V and J calls and the clone size are those of that table, but D and trimming were determined from the DNA. The sample table holds 35,000 or so clones, of which almost 70% were seen once. In total, the top ten clones hold around an eighth of the sample.

The chain links TRBV5-1 with TRBJ1-1; 12 middle bases align to TRBD1. The clonotype comes from a human donor with classical Hodgkin lymphoma. The sample here was peripheral blood mononuclear cells (PBMCs), taken before the second cycle of nivolumab. The nucleotide sequence reads as follows: TGCGCCAGCAGCCCGCAAGGGACAGGGGGCCCTGAAGCTTTCTTT. It translates to CASSPQGTGGPEAFF.